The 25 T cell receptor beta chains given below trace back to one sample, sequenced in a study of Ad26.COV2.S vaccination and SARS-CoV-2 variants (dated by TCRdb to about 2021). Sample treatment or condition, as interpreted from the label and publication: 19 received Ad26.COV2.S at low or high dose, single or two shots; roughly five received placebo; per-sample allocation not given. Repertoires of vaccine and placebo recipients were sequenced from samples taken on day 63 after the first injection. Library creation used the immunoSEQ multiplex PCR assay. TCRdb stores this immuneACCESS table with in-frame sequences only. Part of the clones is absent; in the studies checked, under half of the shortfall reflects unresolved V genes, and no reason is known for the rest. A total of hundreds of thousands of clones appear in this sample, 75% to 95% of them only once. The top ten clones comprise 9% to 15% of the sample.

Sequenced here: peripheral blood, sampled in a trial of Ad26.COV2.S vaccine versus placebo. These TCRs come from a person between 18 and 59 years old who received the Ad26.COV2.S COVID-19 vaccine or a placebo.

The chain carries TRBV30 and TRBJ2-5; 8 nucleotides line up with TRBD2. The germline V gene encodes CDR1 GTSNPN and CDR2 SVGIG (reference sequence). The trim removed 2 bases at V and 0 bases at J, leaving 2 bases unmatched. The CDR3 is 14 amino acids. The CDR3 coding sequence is TGTGCCTGGAGTTTTAGCGGGAACCAAGAGACCCAGTACTTC. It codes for CAWSFSGNQETQYF. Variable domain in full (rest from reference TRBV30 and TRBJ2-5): SQTIHQWPATLVQPVGSPLSLECTVEGTSNPNLYWYRQAAGRGLQLLFYSVGIGQISSEVPQNLSASRPQDRQFILSSKKLLLSDSGFYLCAWSFSGNQETQYFGPGTRLLVL.

In DNA, the CDR3 is TGTGCCAGCAAGACTAGCGGGAGGATAGCCGGGGAGCTGTTTTTT. Residues: CASKTSGRIAGELFF. The V and J genes are TRBV2 and TRBJ2-2, with 13 positions matching TRBD2. V dropped 7 bases and J dropped 6; count of bases not matched to a gene: 5. Germline V gene data show CDR1 as SNHLY and CDR2 as FYNNEI. The CDR3 is made up of 15 amino acids.

In DNA, the CDR3 is TGTGCCAGCGGCGCGGCGGGAGGGAGGAATGAGCAGTTCTTC. This codes for CASGAAGGRNEQFF. The V call is TRBV6-6, the J call TRBJ2-1; TRBD2 agrees at 9 bases. Germline V lookup: CDR1 MNHNY, CDR2 SVGAGI (reference sequence). This CDR3 spans 14 amino acids. V lost 8 bases and J lost 7; bases outside the gene matches: 9.

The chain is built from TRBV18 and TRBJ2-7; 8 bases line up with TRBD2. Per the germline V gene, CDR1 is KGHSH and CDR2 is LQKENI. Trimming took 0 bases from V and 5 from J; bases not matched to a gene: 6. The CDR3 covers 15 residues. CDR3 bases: TGTGCCAGCTCACCACCTGGAGCGGGAGCGAACGAGCAGTACTTC. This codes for CASSPPGAGANEQYF.

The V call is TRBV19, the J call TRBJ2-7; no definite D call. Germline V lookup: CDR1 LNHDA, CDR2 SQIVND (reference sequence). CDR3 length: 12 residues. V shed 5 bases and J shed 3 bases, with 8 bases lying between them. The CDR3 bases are TGTGCCAGTAGTCCGGACCACTACGAGCAGTACTTC. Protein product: CASSPDHYEQYF.

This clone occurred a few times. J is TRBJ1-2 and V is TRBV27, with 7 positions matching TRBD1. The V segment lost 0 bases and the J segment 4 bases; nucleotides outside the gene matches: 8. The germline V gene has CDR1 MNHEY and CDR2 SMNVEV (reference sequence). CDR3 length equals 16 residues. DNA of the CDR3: TGTGCCAGCAGTTTATCGGTCCTGCAGGGGGTCTATGGCTACACCTTC. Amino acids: CASSLSVLQGVYGYTF.

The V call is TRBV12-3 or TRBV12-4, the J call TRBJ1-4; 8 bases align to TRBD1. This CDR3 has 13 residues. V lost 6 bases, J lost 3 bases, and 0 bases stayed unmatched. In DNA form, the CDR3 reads TGTGCCAGCAGACAGGGGGCTAATGAAAAACTGTTTTTT. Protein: CASRQGANEKLFF.

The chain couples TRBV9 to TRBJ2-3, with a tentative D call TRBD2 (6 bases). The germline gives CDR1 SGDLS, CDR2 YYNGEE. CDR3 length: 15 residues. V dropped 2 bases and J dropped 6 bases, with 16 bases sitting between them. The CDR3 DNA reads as TGTGCCAGCAGCGTCTACGGGAGCGGCGGGGATACGCAGTATTTT. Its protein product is CASSVYGSGGDTQYF.

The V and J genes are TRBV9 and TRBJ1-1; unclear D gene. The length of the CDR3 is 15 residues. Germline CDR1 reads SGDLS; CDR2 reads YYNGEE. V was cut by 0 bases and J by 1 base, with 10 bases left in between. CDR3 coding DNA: TGTGCCAGCAGCGTAGTAGATACTCCGAACACTGAAGCTTTCTTT. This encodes CASSVVDTPNTEAFF.

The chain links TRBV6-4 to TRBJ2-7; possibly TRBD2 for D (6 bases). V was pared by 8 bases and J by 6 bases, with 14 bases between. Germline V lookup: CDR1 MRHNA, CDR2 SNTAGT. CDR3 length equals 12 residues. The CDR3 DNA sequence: TGTGCCAGCGAACGGGAGTCCGGCGAGCAGTACTTC. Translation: CASERESGEQYF.

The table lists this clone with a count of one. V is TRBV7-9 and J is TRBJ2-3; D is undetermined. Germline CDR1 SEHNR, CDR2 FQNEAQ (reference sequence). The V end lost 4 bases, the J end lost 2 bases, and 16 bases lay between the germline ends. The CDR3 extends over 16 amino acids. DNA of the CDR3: TGTGCCAGCAGCTCCACTTCGGTAGGGTTCACAGATACGCAGTATTTT. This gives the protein CASSSTSVGFTDTQYF.

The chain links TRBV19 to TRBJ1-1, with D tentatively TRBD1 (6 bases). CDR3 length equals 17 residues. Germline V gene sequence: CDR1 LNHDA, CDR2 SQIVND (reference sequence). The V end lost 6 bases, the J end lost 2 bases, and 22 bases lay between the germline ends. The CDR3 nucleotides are TGTGCCAGTAGCTTCCTTCGCCCGGACAGAGCTAACACTGAAGCTTTCTTT. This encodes CASSFLRPDRANTEAFF.

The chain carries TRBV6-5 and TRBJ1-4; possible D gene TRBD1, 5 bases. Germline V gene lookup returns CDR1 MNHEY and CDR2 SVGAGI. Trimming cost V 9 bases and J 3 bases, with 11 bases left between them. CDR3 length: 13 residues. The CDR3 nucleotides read TGTGCCAGTAAGACAGAGGCTAATGAAAAACTGTTTTTT. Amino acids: CASKTEANEKLFF.

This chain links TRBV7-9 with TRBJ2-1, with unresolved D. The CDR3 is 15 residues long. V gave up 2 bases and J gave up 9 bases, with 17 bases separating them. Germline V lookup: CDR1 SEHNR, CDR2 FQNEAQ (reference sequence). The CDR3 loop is CASSLNPSGSGEQFF. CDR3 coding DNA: TGTGCCAGCAGCTTAAACCCTAGTGGATCGGGTGAGCAGTTCTTC.

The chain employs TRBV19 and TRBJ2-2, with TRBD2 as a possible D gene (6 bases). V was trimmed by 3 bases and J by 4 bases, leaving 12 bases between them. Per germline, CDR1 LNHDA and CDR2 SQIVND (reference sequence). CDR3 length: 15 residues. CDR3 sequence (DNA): TGTGCCAGTAGTATCCCCCGGGGGAGCACCGGGGAGCTGTTTTTT. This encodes CASSIPRGSTGELFF.

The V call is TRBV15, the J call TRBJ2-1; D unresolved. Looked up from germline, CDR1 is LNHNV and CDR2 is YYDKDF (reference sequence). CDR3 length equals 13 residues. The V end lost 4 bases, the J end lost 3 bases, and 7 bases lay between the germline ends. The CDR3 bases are TGTGCCACCAGCACCGGTGGCTACAATGAGCAGTTCTTC. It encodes CATSTGGYNEQFF.

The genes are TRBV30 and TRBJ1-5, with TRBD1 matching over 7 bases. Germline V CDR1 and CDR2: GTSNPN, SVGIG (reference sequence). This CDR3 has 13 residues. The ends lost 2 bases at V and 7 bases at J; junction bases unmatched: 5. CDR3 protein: CAWSRGGDQPQHF. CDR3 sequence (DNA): TGTGCCTGGAGTCGAGGGGGCGACCAGCCCCAGCATTTT.

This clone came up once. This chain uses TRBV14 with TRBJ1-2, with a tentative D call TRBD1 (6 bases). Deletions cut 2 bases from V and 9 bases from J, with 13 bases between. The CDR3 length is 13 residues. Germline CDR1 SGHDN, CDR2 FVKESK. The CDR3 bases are TGTGCCAGCAGCCAACCCGGACAGCAAAGCTACACCTTC. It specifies CASSQPGQQSYTF.

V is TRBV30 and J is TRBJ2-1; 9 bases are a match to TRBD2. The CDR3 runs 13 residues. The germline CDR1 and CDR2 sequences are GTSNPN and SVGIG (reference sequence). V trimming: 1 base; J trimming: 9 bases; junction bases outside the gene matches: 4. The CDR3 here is CAWSGGRAGEQFF. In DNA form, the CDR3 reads TGTGCCTGGAGTGGCGGGAGGGCCGGTGAGCAGTTCTTC.

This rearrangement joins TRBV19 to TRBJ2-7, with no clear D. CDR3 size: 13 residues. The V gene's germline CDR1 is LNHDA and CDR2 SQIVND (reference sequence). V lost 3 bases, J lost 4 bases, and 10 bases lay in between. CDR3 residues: CASSIRQNYEQYF. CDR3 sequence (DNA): TGTGCCAGTAGTATTAGGCAGAATTACGAGCAGTACTTC.

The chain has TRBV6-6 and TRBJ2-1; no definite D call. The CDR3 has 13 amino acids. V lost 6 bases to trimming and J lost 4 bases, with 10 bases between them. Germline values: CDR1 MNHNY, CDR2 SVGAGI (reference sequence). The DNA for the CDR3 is TGTGCCAGCAGCCCTATACTTTACAATGAGCAGTTCTTC. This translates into CASSPILYNEQFF.

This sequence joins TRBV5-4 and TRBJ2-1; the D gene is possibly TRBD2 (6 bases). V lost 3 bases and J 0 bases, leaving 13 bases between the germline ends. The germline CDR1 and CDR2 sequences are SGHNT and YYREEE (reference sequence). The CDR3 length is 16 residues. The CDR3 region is CASSSLLASSYNEQFF. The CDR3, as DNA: TGTGCCAGCAGCTCCCTCCTAGCGAGCTCCTACAATGAGCAGTTCTTC.

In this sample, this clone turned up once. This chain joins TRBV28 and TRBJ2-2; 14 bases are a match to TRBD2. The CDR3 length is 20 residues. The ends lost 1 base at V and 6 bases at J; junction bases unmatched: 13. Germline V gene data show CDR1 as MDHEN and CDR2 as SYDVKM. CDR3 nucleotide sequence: TGTGCCAGCAGTTTATTTTGGACTAGCGGGAGGCCCCGTAACGCCGGGGAGCTGTTTTTT. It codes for CASSLFWTSGRPRNAGELFF.

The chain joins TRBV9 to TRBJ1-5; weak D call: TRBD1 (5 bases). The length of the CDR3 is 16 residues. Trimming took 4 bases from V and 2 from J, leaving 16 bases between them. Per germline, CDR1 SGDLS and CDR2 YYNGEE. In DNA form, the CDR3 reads TGTGCCAGCAGCCCAGGGACGGGTGTTGGCAATCAGCCCCAGCATTTT. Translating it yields CASSPGTGVGNQPQHF.

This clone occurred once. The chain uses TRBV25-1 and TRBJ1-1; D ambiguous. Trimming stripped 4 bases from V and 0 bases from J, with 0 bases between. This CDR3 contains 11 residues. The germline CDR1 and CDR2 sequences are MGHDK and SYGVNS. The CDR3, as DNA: TGTGCCAGCAGTGTGAACACTGAAGCTTTCTTT. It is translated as CASSVNTEAFF.